The 30 T cell receptor beta chains reported below all come from one sample, sequenced in a study of Graves' ophthalmopathy and Graves' hyperthyroidism. The authors amplified TCR beta CDR3 regions from RNA transcripts. First-round RT-PCR relied on HTBI primers, and a second-round multiplex PCR came next. Via MiXCR, TCRdb re-called the multiplex PCR reads, giving one row per CDR3 protein. The table shows fewer than 250,000 distinct CDR3 sequences, with 25% to 30% occurring only once. The sequenced material came from peripheral blood. The receptors come from a man aged 45 to 65 with Graves' ophthalmopathy.

This clonotype was seen repeatedly, ten times or more. The J gene is TRBJ2-7, the V gene TRBV7-2, with D unclear. CDR3 length equals 13 residues. Germline V gives CDR1 SGHTA, CDR2 FQGNSA. V was clipped by 4 bases and J by 3 bases, with 10 bases between them. The CDR3 here is CASSSDSYYEQYF. DNA of the CDR3: TGTGCCAGCAGCTCAGATAGTTACTACGAGCAGTACTTC. Supplemented by reference TRBV7-2 and TRBJ2-7, the full variable domain reads GAGVSQSPSNKVTEKGKDVELRCDPISGHTALYWYRQSLGQGLEFLIYFQGNSAPDKSGLPSDRFSAERTGGSVSTLTIQRTQQEDSAVYLCASSSDSYYEQYFGPGTRLTVT.

This clonotype was detected only a few times. The chain recombines TRBV6-2 or TRBV6-3 with TRBJ2-7; unclear D gene. Trimming removed 2 bases at V and 2 bases at J, with 4 bases between. The germline V gene has CDR1 MNHEY and CDR2 SVGEGT. The CDR3 covers 12 residues. The CDR3 DNA reads TGTGCCAGCAGTTACGGACCCTACGAGCAGTACTTC. It encodes CASSYGPYEQYF.

This clonotype was observed many times. The chain joins TRBV9 to TRBJ2-2; 8 bases line up with TRBD2. Per germline, CDR1 SGDLS and CDR2 YYNGEE. The CDR3 is made up of 14 amino acids. V was clipped by 3 bases and J by 5 bases; unmatched bases: 3. The CDR3 coding sequence is TGTGCCAGCAGCGCGACTAGCGTAACCGGGGAGCTGTTTTTT. This sequence encodes CASSATSVTGELFF.

At least ten counts were recorded for this clonotype. This chain joins TRBV27 and TRBJ1-5; a weak D match, TRBD1 (6 bases). The CDR3 consists of 16 residues. V was cut by 3 bases and J by 6 bases, with 18 bases left in between. Per germline, CDR1 MNHEY and CDR2 SMNVEV (reference sequence). CDR3 coding DNA: TGTGCCAGCAGTTTTGATTCGACAGGACGCAGTCAGCCCCAGCATTTT. It translates to CASSFDSTGRSQPQHF.

This clonotype was seen repeatedly, ten times or more. The V call is TRBV20-1, the J call TRBJ2-7, with 8 bases that match TRBD1. The V gene end was trimmed by 1 base and the J gene end by 3 bases; junction bases not matched to a gene: 5. The CDR3 runs 14 residues. CDR1 and CDR2 from the germline V gene are DFQATT and SNEGSKA (reference sequence). The CDR3 loop is CSARAAGGIYEQYF. CDR3 nucleotide sequence: TGCAGTGCTAGAGCGGCAGGGGGCATCTACGAGCAGTACTTC.

The chain joins TRBV7-8 to TRBJ2-5; unclear D gene. CDR1 is SGHVS, CDR2 FQNEAQ, per germline. The CDR3 extends over 15 amino acids. Trimming pared 3 bases from V and 1 base from J, leaving 12 bases between. The DNA of the CDR3 is TGTGCCAGCAGCTTGGACCGGAGCTTCCAAGAGACCCAGTACTTC. Translated: CASSLDRSFQETQYF.

The chain has TRBV7-2 and TRBJ1-2; D call uncertain. This CDR3 has 14 amino acids. V was shortened by 5 bases and J by 6 bases, with 16 bases between the two germline ends. Germline V gene data show CDR1 as SGHTA and CDR2 as FQGNSA. The CDR3: CASSTDGYSNGYTF. In DNA, the CDR3 is TGTGCCAGCAGCACAGACGGCTACAGTAATGGCTACACCTTC.

Many counts were recorded for this clonotype. This chain joins TRBV4-3 and TRBJ2-4; D remains unclear. The V end lost 0 bases, the J end lost 2 bases, and 8 bases lay between the germline ends. The germline V gene has CDR1 LGHNA and CDR2 YSLEER. The CDR3 is made up of 15 amino acids. The CDR3 here is CASSQDWRSKNIQYF. CDR3 sequence (DNA): TGCGCCAGCAGCCAAGATTGGCGATCCAAAAACATTCAGTACTTC.

This clonotype was detected ten times or more. This chain connects TRBV12-3 or TRBV12-4 to TRBJ1-1; D is uncertain. The CDR3 runs 15 residues. The V end lost 5 bases, the J end lost 0 bases, and 13 bases lay between the germline ends. The CDR3 bases are TGTGCCAGCAGTGGCCCCGGACGGCTGAACACTGAAGCTTTCTTT. Encoded protein: CASSGPGRLNTEAFF.

This clonotype was observed a handful of times. The chain employs TRBV6-1 and TRBJ2-7; perhaps TRBD1 as D (6 bases). The germline V gene has CDR1 MNHNS and CDR2 SASEGT. CDR3 size: 13 residues. V dropped 7 bases and J dropped 1 base, with 11 bases sitting between them. The CDR3 DNA reads TGTGCCAGCAAGGGCAGGGGATCCTACGAGCAGTACTTC. Translation gives CASKGRGSYEQYF.

Ten or more counts support this clonotype. CDR3 loop: CRTRTVYEQYF. CDR3 nucleotides: TGCAGGACACGGACAGTGTACGAGCAGTACTTC. J is TRBJ2-7 and V is TRBV20-1; TRBD1 is a possible D gene (6 bases). Germline-derived CDR1 and CDR2 are DFQATT and SNEGSKA (reference sequence). The CDR3 is 11 amino acids.

This clonotype has ten or more counts. This chain connects TRBV29-1 to TRBJ1-2; D unclear. CDR3 size: 13 residues. CDR1 and CDR2 (germline): SQVTM, ANQGSEA. The V end was cut by 4 bases, the J end by 2 bases, with 11 bases between. The CDR3 region is CSVVGSPNYGYTF. As DNA, the CDR3 is TGCAGCGTTGTAGGGTCGCCCAACTATGGCTACACCTTC.

This clonotype was seen ten or more times. The DNA for the CDR3 is TGCGCCAGCGCGACCTCGGAGCGGGGGGGTTGGGAGCAGTACTTC. Protein: CASATSERGGWEQYF. This chain uses TRBV5-1 with TRBJ2-7; TRBD2 matches at 10 bases. CDR1 is SGHRS, CDR2 YFSETQ, per germline. Trimming removed 7 bases from V and 7 bases from J; junction bases left unmatched: 14. There are 15 residues in the CDR3.

The chain joins TRBV6-1 to TRBJ1-1; 8 bases map to TRBD1. Germline V CDR1 and CDR2: MNHNS, SASEGT. Trimming cost V 8 bases and J 0 bases; bases outside gene matches: 8. The CDR3 has 15 residues. In DNA, the CDR3 is TGTGCCAGCCATGCCGGGACAGGCATGAACACTGAAGCTTTCTTT. This encodes CASHAGTGMNTEAFF.

This clonotype occurred many times. CDR3 DNA: TGTGCCAGCAGCTTTACTAGCGGCCAAACAACCTTACAAGAGACCCAGTACTTC. The encoded protein is CASSFTSGQTTLQETQYF. The chain joins TRBV7-2 to TRBJ2-5, with 8 bases identical to TRBD2. Looked up from germline, CDR1 is SGHTA and CDR2 is FQGNSA. The junction had 14 bases not matched to a gene; V was cut back by 3 bases and J by 2 bases. CDR3 length equals 18 residues.

This chain joins TRBV6-1 and TRBJ1-1, with D unclear. The CDR3 runs to 12 residues. Trimming took 7 bases from V and 1 from J, leaving 7 bases between them. CDR1 is MNHNS, CDR2 SASEGT, per germline. CDR3 sequence reads: CASIQENTEAFF. CDR3 DNA sequence: TGTGCCAGCATTCAGGAGAACACTGAAGCTTTCTTT.

This clonotype showed up many times. The chain is built from TRBV27 and TRBJ1-2; weak D call: TRBD1 (6 bases). V was trimmed by 0 bases and J by 6 bases, leaving 14 bases between them. The CDR3 is 15 residues long. In germline, CDR1 is MNHEY, CDR2 SMNVEV (reference sequence). DNA for the CDR3: TGTGCCAGCAGTTTATCCCCGGACAGCATAAATGGCTACACCTTC. Amino acids: CASSLSPDSINGYTF.

Many counts were recorded for this clonotype. This sequence joins TRBV5-6 and TRBJ1-1; tentatively, D is TRBD1 (6 bases). CDR1 is SGHDT, CDR2 YYEEEE, per germline. The germline V and J ends were trimmed by 4 bases and 1 base, with 14 bases remaining between them. This CDR3 comprises 15 residues. CDR3 sequence: CASSPRATGNTEAFF. The CDR3 DNA reads as TGTGCCAGCAGCCCTCGGGCGACAGGGAACACTGAAGCTTTCTTT.

This clonotype showed up many times. The V gene is TRBV9, the J gene TRBJ2-7, with D maybe TRBD1 (5 bases). Germline CDR1 reads SGDLS; CDR2 reads YYNGEE. The CDR3 contains 14 residues. V was shortened by 2 bases and J by 0 bases, with 9 bases between the two germline ends. The CDR3 here is CASSVAQGSYEQYF. The CDR3 DNA follows: TGTGCCAGCAGCGTTGCTCAGGGCTCCTACGAGCAGTACTTC.

This clonotype was seen ten or more times. The rearrangement links TRBV18 to TRBJ1-1; D possibly corresponds to TRBD1 (5 bases). V lost 3 bases and J 1 base, leaving 9 bases between the germline ends. The CDR3 length is 14 residues. CDR1 and CDR2 (germline): KGHSH, LQKENI. The CDR3 loop reads CASSPRGANTEAFF. The CDR3 DNA follows: TGTGCCAGCTCACCTAGAGGGGCGAACACTGAAGCTTTCTTT.

This clonotype was counted at least ten times. The V call is TRBV12-3 or TRBV12-4, the J call TRBJ2-7, with D tentatively TRBD1 or TRBD2 (5 bases each). The CDR3 consists of 14 residues. The V end was cut by 6 bases, the J end by 2 bases, with 14 bases between. The CDR3 coding sequence is TGTGCCAGCAGCCCCTCCTGGGGGACCTACGAGCAGTACTTC. Translated, it gives CASSPSWGTYEQYF.

The sample holds many counts of this clonotype. This chain uses TRBV9 with TRBJ2-5, with TRBD1 matching 10 bases. This CDR3 has 16 residues. Germline V lookup: CDR1 SGDLS, CDR2 YYNGEE. Trimming at V came to 2 bases and at J to 5 bases, leaving 9 bases not matched to a gene. The CDR3, as DNA: TGTGCCAGCAGCGTTTCCCGGACAGGGGGGCACGAGACCCAGTACTTC. This gives the protein CASSVSRTGGHETQYF.

In DNA form, the CDR3 reads TGTGCCAGCAGTTTATACACCAGCTCCTACGAGCAGTACTTC. Encoded protein: CASSLYTSSYEQYF. V and J are TRBV27 and TRBJ2-7; D unclear. The CDR3 has 14 amino acids. Per germline, CDR1 MNHEY and CDR2 SMNVEV (reference sequence). The V end was cut by 1 base, the J end by 0 bases, with 7 bases between.

V and J are TRBV24-1 and TRBJ2-2; perhaps TRBD1 as D (5 bases). Per the germline V gene, CDR1 is KGHDR and CDR2 is SFDVKD. The CDR3 has 14 amino acids. Trimming took off 4 bases at V and 7 bases at J, with 12 bases between the two ends. CDR3 bases: TGTGCCACCAGTGAGCCAGGGATAGGCGGGGAGCTGTTTTTT. Protein sequence: CATSEPGIGGELFF.

This clonotype showed up many times. V is TRBV20-1 and J is TRBJ1-2; no clear D. The CDR3 runs to 12 residues. V was clipped by 6 bases and J by 2 bases, with 10 bases between them. Germline V gene data show CDR1 as DFQATT and CDR2 as SNEGSKA (reference sequence). The CDR3 reads CSASPRNYGYTF. CDR3 DNA sequence: TGCAGTGCAAGTCCCAGAAACTATGGCTACACCTTC.

This clonotype came up a few times. The V and J genes are TRBV28 and TRBJ2-7; 8 bases align to TRBD1. V dropped 6 bases and J dropped 5; count of bases not matched to a gene: 6. This CDR3 has 13 amino acids. Germline CDR1 is MDHEN and CDR2 is SYDVKM. This CDR3 reads CASRTGTGHEQYF. The CDR3, as DNA: TGTGCCAGCAGAACCGGGACAGGCCACGAGCAGTACTTC.

This clonotype was seen at least ten times. The chain has TRBV19 and TRBJ2-5, with 8 bases fitting TRBD2. This CDR3 spans 15 amino acids. The V and J ends lost 0 bases and 9 bases, in that order; junction bases with no gene match: 9. Germline V gene data show CDR1 as LNHDA and CDR2 as SQIVND (reference sequence). CDR3 sequence: CASSIEAGVPDAQYF. The CDR3 DNA follows: TGTGCCAGTAGTATAGAAGCGGGGGTACCAGATGCCCAGTACTTC.

At least ten counts were recorded for this clonotype. Since a much larger clone is just one base distant, this may be a read error. The chain employs TRBV12-3 or TRBV12-4 and TRBJ2-5; perhaps TRBD1 as D (5 bases). The CDR3 is made up of 15 amino acids. The CDR3 is CASIRTGLSGETRYF. CDR3 coding DNA: TGTGCCAGCATCCGCACAGGATTGTCTGGAGAGACCCGGTACTTC.

This clonotype occurred many times. The chain combines TRBV28 with TRBJ1-2; TRBD1 is a possible D gene (6 bases). Trimming removed 5 bases at V and 7 bases at J, with 17 bases between. Germline-derived CDR1 and CDR2 are MDHEN and SYDVKM. The CDR3 covers 14 residues. The CDR3 DNA reads TGTGCCAGCAGTCCAGGGGTTATCGTGTCTGGCTACACCTTC. Residues: CASSPGVIVSGYTF.

The V and J genes are TRBV6-2 or TRBV6-3 and TRBJ1-2; no clear D gene. CDR1 MNHEY and CDR2 SVGEGT come from the germline V gene. V shed 6 bases and J shed 3 bases, with 11 bases lying between them. The CDR3 contains 13 residues. The CDR3 DNA is TGTGCCAGCAGCGACGGGGATTACTATGGCTACACCTTC. Its protein is CASSDGDYYGYTF.